The 22 T cell receptor beta chains reported below all come from one sample, sequenced in a study of blood T cell repertoires in COVID-19. Clones were read by immunoSEQ multiplex PCR, and TCRdb kept only the in-frame ones, dropping some. This table has approximately 300,000 clones, around nine tenths appearing once. The sequenced sample was PBMCs or T cells enriched from blood (not recorded which). The receptor set was obtained from a young woman who had recovered from COVID-19.

This clone occurred once. The V and J genes are TRBV18 and TRBJ2-1; 10 positions agree with TRBD2. CDR3 size: 15 residues. V was clipped by 3 bases and J by 7 bases; unmatched bases: 6. From germline, CDR1 is KGHSH and CDR2 LQKENI. The CDR3 nucleotides are TGTGCCAGCTCACCTTCGAGCGGGGGGGCAAATGAGCAGTTCTTC. Its protein product is CASSPSSGGANEQFF.

The V and J genes are TRBV18 and TRBJ1-3; 8 nucleotides align to TRBD1. Germline V gene data show CDR1 as KGHSH and CDR2 as LQKENI. This CDR3 contains 14 residues. Trimming cost V 2 bases and J 5 bases; bases outside gene matches: 2. Here the CDR3 reads CASSPDRGRNTIYF. DNA of the CDR3: TGTGCCAGCTCACCAGACAGGGGTAGAAACACCATATATTTT.

The chain employs TRBV11-2 and TRBJ2-2; TRBD2 matches 10 bases. This CDR3 region has 17 residues. Trimming took 2 bases from V and 1 from J; bases not matched to a gene: 4. Germline-derived CDR1 and CDR2 are SGHAT and FQNNGV. CDR3 nucleotide sequence: TGTGCCAGCAGCTTATGGACTAGCGGTATGAACACCGGGGAGCTGTTTTTT. Its translation is CASSLWTSGMNTGELFF.

This chain links TRBV9 with TRBJ2-1, with unresolved D. This CDR3 is 14 amino acids long. Trimming took off 2 bases at V and 8 bases at J, with 14 bases between the two ends. CDR1 is SGDLS, CDR2 YYNGEE, per germline. CDR3 sequence reads: CASSVSRRTDEQFF. The CDR3 DNA reads as TGTGCCAGCAGCGTGTCCAGAAGAACCGATGAGCAGTTCTTC.

This clone turned up a few times. The rearrangement joins TRBV5-1 to TRBJ2-5; TRBD2 matches at 11 bases. The CDR3 runs to 15 residues. With V trimmed by 3 bases and J by 4 bases, 5 bases remained unmatched. Germline V gene data show CDR1 as SGHRS and CDR2 as YFSETQ. CDR3 in DNA: TGCGCCAGCAGCTCACAGACTAGCGGGGCAGAGACCCAGTACTTC. Protein product: CASSSQTSGAETQYF.

V is TRBV6-5 and J is TRBJ1-1; D perhaps matches TRBD1 (5 bases). Germline-derived CDR1 and CDR2 are MNHEY and SVGAGI. CDR3 size: 15 residues. Deletions cut 10 bases from V and 0 bases from J, with 18 bases between. CDR3 sequence: CATRKARDLNTEAFF. CDR3 sequence (DNA): TGTGCCACCCGAAAGGCCAGGGACTTGAACACTGAAGCTTTCTTT.

This clone was detected only once. The rearrangement links TRBV6-4 to TRBJ2-2; 8 bases are a match to TRBD2. CDR1 is MRHNA, CDR2 SNTAGT, per germline. This CDR3 contains 18 residues. The trim removed 0 bases at V and 4 bases at J, leaving 10 bases unmatched. For the CDR3, the DNA is TGTGCCAGCAGTGACTCGACTTATCCGGGAGGGCCCACCGGGGAGCTGTTTTTT. Its protein product is CASSDSTYPGGPTGELFF.

The V call is TRBV5-6, the J call TRBJ1-1, with TRBD1 matching over 8 bases. CDR1 SGHDT and CDR2 YYEEEE come from the germline V gene. This CDR3 is 18 amino acids long. The V segment lost 4 bases and the J segment 0 bases; nucleotides outside the gene matches: 14. CDR3 sequence reads: CASSRYTDRGLMNTEAFF. The CDR3 region has the DNA TGTGCCAGCAGCCGATATACCGACAGGGGCCTTATGAACACTGAAGCTTTCTTT.

V and J are TRBV24-1 and TRBJ1-2; 7 bases fit TRBD1. V lost 3 bases to trimming and J lost 11 bases; unmatched junction nucleotides: 5. Germline V gene data show CDR1 as KGHDR and CDR2 as SFDVKD. The CDR3 sequence is 12 residues long. The CDR3 bases are TGTGCCACCAGTGATCGCAGGGACAGTTACACCTTC. This codes for CATSDRRDSYTF.

The V gene is TRBV5-1, the J gene TRBJ2-2, with 10 bases matching TRBD2. Germline V gives CDR1 SGHRS, CDR2 YFSETQ. J lost 4 bases, V lost 0 bases, and 9 bases had no gene match. There are 18 residues in the CDR3. CDR3 in DNA: TGCGCCAGCAGCTTGGCTCTAGGACTAGCGGCCTTCACCGGGGAGCTGTTTTTT. Translation gives CASSLALGLAAFTGELFF.

This chain joins TRBV6-5 and TRBJ2-5; the match to TRBD1 covers 7 bases. V lost 8 bases and J lost 5; bases outside the gene matches: 11. The CDR3 contains 14 residues. The germline V gene has CDR1 MNHEY and CDR2 SVGAGI. This CDR3 reads CASRDAGGKETQYF. The DNA of the CDR3 is TGTGCCAGCCGAGATGCAGGGGGAAAGGAGACCCAGTACTTC.

The chain uses TRBV19 and TRBJ2-5, with TRBD2 as a possible D gene (7 bases). V lost 8 bases to trimming and J lost 1 base, with 17 bases between them. CDR1 and CDR2 (germline): LNHDA, SQIVND (reference sequence). The CDR3 is made up of 15 amino acids. DNA of the CDR3: TGTGCCAGTGCGGGATTTGGGGGGGCCCAAGAGACCCAGTACTTC. This sequence encodes CASAGFGGAQETQYF. Filled out from reference TRBV19 and TRBJ2-5, the complete variable domain reads DGGITQSPKYLFRKEGQNVTLSCEQNLNHDAMYWYRQDPGQGLRLIYYSQIVNDFQKGDIAEGYSVSREKKESFPLTVTSAQKNPTAFYLCASAGFGGAQETQYFGPGTRLLVL.

The V gene is TRBV4-1, the J gene TRBJ2-7; the match to TRBD2 covers 7 bases. V was pared by 2 bases and J by 5 bases, with 12 bases of the junction left unmatched. CDR3 length: 16 residues. Germline lookup yields CDR1 MGHRA and CDR2 YSYEKL. The CDR3 spells CASSQSPGGSGHEQYF. DNA of the CDR3: TGCGCCAGCAGCCAAAGTCCCGGCGGGAGCGGCCACGAGCAGTACTTC.

The chain joins TRBV9 to TRBJ1-3, with D uncertain. The CDR3 spans 17 residues. CDR1 is SGDLS, CDR2 YYNGEE, per germline. The ends were cut back, 3 bases at V and 0 bases at J, with 16 bases in the middle. For the CDR3, the DNA is TGTGCCAGCAGCGGCCCTTCAGGCTACCGCTCTGGAAACACCATATATTTT. It yields the protein CASSGPSGYRSGNTIYF.

The chain employs TRBV5-6 and TRBJ2-5; 9 bases match TRBD1. The CDR3 covers 16 residues. With V trimmed by 4 bases and J by 5 bases, 12 bases remained unmatched. Looked up from germline, CDR1 is SGHDT and CDR2 is YYEEEE. CDR3 in amino acids: CASSVHRGRGVETQYF. The CDR3 bases are TGTGCCAGCAGCGTCCACAGGGGGCGAGGGGTCGAGACCCAGTACTTC.

The V and J genes are TRBV4-3 and TRBJ2-2; 8 bases map to TRBD2. Germline CDR1 is LGHNA and CDR2 is YSLEER. This CDR3 is 16 amino acids long. With 0 bases clipped from V and 7 bases from J, the junction kept 7 bases outside the gene matches. CDR3 sequence: CASSQDGVAGIGELFF. CDR3 sequence (DNA): TGCGCCAGCAGCCAAGATGGGGTAGCGGGGATCGGGGAGCTGTTTTTT.

The CDR3 sequence: CASSWDRGVGYGYTF. The CDR3 region has the DNA TGTGCCAGCAGCTGGGACAGGGGGGTTGGCTATGGCTACACCTTC. This chain connects TRBV7-2 to TRBJ1-2, with 11 bases fitting TRBD1. The CDR3 consists of 15 residues. Germline CDR1 reads SGHTA; CDR2 reads FQGNSA. V shed 4 bases, J shed 4 bases, and the junction held 5 bases outside the gene matches.

This clone was seen a single time. The chain employs TRBV7-2 and TRBJ1-2; D remains unclear. CDR1 SGHTA and CDR2 FQGNSA come from the germline V gene. This CDR3 is 13 amino acids long. The V end was cut by 2 bases, the J end by 2 bases, with 6 bases between. CDR3 DNA sequence: TGTGCCAGCAGCTTACCCGTCAACTATGGCTACACCTTC. Its protein is CASSLPVNYGYTF. Based on the CDR3 plus reference TRBV7-2 and TRBJ1-2, the full variable domain is GAGVSQSPSNKVTEKGKDVELRCDPISGHTALYWYRQSLGQGLEFLIYFQGNSAPDKSGLPSDRFSAERTGGSVSTLTIQRTQQEDSAVYLCASSLPVNYGYTFGSGTRLTVV.

V and J are TRBV12-3 or TRBV12-4 and TRBJ2-1; perhaps TRBD2 as D (5 bases). The germline V and J ends were trimmed by 5 bases and 6 bases, with 11 bases remaining between them. The CDR3 contains 13 residues. The CDR3 nucleotides are TGTGCCAGCAGTGTTAGCGTACTCAATGAGCAGTTCTTC. Translating it yields CASSVSVLNEQFF.

The gene calls are TRBV4-3 and TRBJ1-3; D call uncertain. Trimming cost V 0 bases and J 0 bases, with 15 bases left between them. Per the germline V gene, CDR1 is LGHNA and CDR2 is YSLEER. This CDR3 has 18 residues. The CDR3 nucleotides read TGCGCCAGCAGCCAAGATCGGGCGGGCGGAGGCTCTGGAAACACCATATATTTT. It yields the protein CASSQDRAGGGSGNTIYF.

The chain couples TRBV5-6 to TRBJ1-6; the match to TRBD1 covers 12 bases. Germline CDR1 reads SGHDT; CDR2 reads YYEEEE. V lost 3 bases to trimming and J lost 10 bases; unmatched junction nucleotides: 2. The CDR3 extends over 14 amino acids. CDR3 sequence (DNA): TGTGCCAGCAGCTGGGACAGGGGGCTATCACCCCTCCACTTT. This sequence encodes CASSWDRGLSPLHF.

The chain couples TRBV2 to TRBJ2-3; D gene ambiguous. V shed 5 bases and J shed 2 bases, with 5 bases lying between them. The CDR3 has 12 amino acids. Per the germline V gene, CDR1 is SNHLY and CDR2 is FYNNEI. CDR3 sequence (DNA): TGTGCCAGCAGTTCCCTCACAGATACGCAGTATTTT. Amino acids: CASSSLTDTQYF.